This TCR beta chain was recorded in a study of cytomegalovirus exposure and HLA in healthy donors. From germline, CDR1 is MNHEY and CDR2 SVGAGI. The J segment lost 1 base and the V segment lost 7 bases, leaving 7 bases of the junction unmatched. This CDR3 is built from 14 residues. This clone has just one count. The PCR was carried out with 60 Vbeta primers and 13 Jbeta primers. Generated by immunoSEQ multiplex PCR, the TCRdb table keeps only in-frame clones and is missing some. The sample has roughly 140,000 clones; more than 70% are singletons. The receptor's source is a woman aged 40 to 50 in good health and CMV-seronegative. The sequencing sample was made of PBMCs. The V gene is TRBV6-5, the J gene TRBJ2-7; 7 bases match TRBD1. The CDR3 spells CASTKDRYSYEQYF. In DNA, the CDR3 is TGTGCCAGCACAAAGGACAGGTATTCCTACGAGCAGTACTTC.